This T cell receptor beta chain came from a study of identical twins. General study findings and limits: Twins showed weaker excess sharing in their beta out-of-frame sequences. Fewer insertions marked abundant cord blood beta clonotypes; young adult naive trended weakly, memory not at all.

It was template switching that added a universal primer site, and there were unique molecular identifiers on the cDNA. Using its own MiXCR run on the 5' RACE reads, TCRdb lists one record per CDR3 protein. The data contain 410,000 or so distinct CDR3 sequences, about 18% of them seen just once; the ten biggest clones take up around 12%. With regard to this clonotype: Its antigen remains unidentified.

V was pared by 3 bases and J by 2 bases, with 11 bases between. This CDR3 is 15 amino acids long. The donor group consisted entirely of healthy Caucasians. The chain recombines TRBV12-3 or TRBV12-4 with TRBJ2-1; a possible D gene is TRBD1 (6 bases). The sequencing input was naive T cells sorted from blood. This sequence originates from a man over 45 in good health. The CDR3 region has the DNA TGTGCCAGCAGTTTGGGGACACCCACCTACAATGAGCAGTTCTTC. Amino acid sequence: CASSLGTPTYNEQFF.